The T cell receptor beta chain under discussion was sequenced for a study of T-cell memory formation after mild COVID-19. Germline assignment: CDR1 SEHNR and CDR2 FQNEAQ (reference sequence). The CDR3 runs 14 residues. Trimming left V 4 bases short and J 0 bases short, with 9 bases between. This clonotype was seen more than once but under ten times. 5'RACE primed from the constant segment yielded TCR alpha and TCR beta cDNA libraries bearing sample barcodes and UMIs. TCRdb recomputed calls from the 5' RACE reads with MiXCR, one row per CDR3 protein. The sample lists around 300,000 distinct CDR3 sequences, approximately 14% occurring once.

This TCR derives from a man younger than 35 who had mild COVID-19 (a few samples of this study predate the infection). Cell type and time point are not known. Sequences were obtained from PBMCs or a T cell subset sorted from them (not recorded which). The J gene is TRBJ2-5, the V gene TRBV7-9; no clear D gene. The CDR3 region is CASSWDSYQETQYF. The CDR3 DNA follows: TGTGCCAGCAGCTGGGATTCGTACCAAGAGACCCAGTACTTC. Full variable domain (rest looked up from reference TRBV7-9 and TRBJ2-5): DTGVSQNPRHKITKRGQNVTFRCDPISEHNRLYWYRQTLGQGPEFLTYFQNEAQLEKSRLLSDRFSAERPKGSFSTLEIQRTEQGDSAMYLCASSWDSYQETQYFGPGTRLLVL.